These 18 T cell receptor beta chains were sequenced from one sample in a study of blood T cell repertoires in COVID-19. TCRdb's copy holds only in-frame clones and misses some; the assay was immunoSEQ multiplex PCR. Of approximately 300,000 clones listed, 70% to 90% are singletons. Sequencing was performed on PBMCs or T cells enriched from blood (not recorded which). The receptors here all came from a woman between 18 and 29 years old who had recovered from COVID-19.

The V and J genes are TRBV3-1 (or the pseudogene TRBV3-2) and TRBJ2-5, with 13 bases matching TRBD2. In germline, CDR1 is LGHDT, CDR2 YNNKEL (reference sequence). This CDR3 is 17 amino acids long. Losses at the gene ends were 4 bases for V and 5 bases for J; bases not matched to a gene: 10. The CDR3 spells CASSPGLAGDFSETQYF. The CDR3 DNA reads as TGTGCCAGCAGCCCCGGACTAGCGGGGGATTTCAGTGAGACCCAGTACTTC.

The rearrangement links TRBV19 to TRBJ1-5; TRBD1 is a possible D gene (5 bases). Between the trimmed V and J ends, which lost 4 bases and 0 bases, there was a span of 10 bases. The CDR3 is 15 amino acids. Germline CDR1 and CDR2: LNHDA and SQIVND (reference sequence). The DNA for the CDR3 is TGTGCCAGTAGTACCGGACACTATAGCAATCAGCCCCAGCATTTT. Its translation: CASSTGHYSNQPQHF. Full variable domain (outside the CDR3, taken from reference TRBV19 and TRBJ1-5): DGGITQSPKYLFRKEGQNVTLSCEQNLNHDAMYWYRQDPGQGLRLIYYSQIVNDFQKGDIAEGYSVSREKKESFPLTVTSAQKNPTAFYLCASSTGHYSNQPQHFGDGTRLSIL.

V usage is TRBV18 and J usage is TRBJ1-3, with TRBD1 matching 7 bases. CDR1 and CDR2 from the germline V gene are KGHSH and LQKENI. V was clipped by 3 bases and J by 10 bases; unmatched bases: 12. The CDR3 has 15 residues. This CDR3 is CASSPGGQTSETIYF. For the CDR3, the DNA is TGTGCCAGCTCACCGGGGGGACAGACTTCGGAAACCATATATTTT.

The gene calls are TRBV30 and TRBJ2-7, with 8 positions matching TRBD1. The CDR3 covers 14 residues. Trimming at V came to 1 base and at J to 3 bases, leaving 5 bases not matched to a gene. Germline V gene lookup returns CDR1 GTSNPN and CDR2 SVGIG (reference sequence). CDR3 sequence: CAWSDGTGFYEQYF. The CDR3 nucleotides are TGTGCCTGGAGTGACGGGACAGGTTTCTACGAGCAGTACTTC.

This clone was detected once. V is TRBV27 and J is TRBJ2-1, with TRBD2 identical over 14 bases. V trimming: 6 bases; J trimming: 9 bases; junction bases outside the gene matches: 7. This CDR3 region has 15 residues. Germline loops: CDR1 MNHEY, CDR2 SMNVEV (reference sequence). CDR3 sequence: CASSGTSGGGGEQFF. The CDR3, as DNA: TGTGCCAGCAGCGGGACTAGCGGGGGAGGCGGTGAGCAGTTCTTC.

CDR3 DNA: TGTGCCAGCAGTTACCTAGCGGGGCTTCGCACAGATACGCAGTATTTT. Residues: CASSYLAGLRTDTQYF. The rearrangement uses TRBV6-5 and TRBJ2-3; 9 nucleotides agree with TRBD2. The CDR3 runs 16 residues. Trimming removed 2 bases from V and 1 base from J; junction bases left unmatched: 4. Germline CDR1 reads MNHEY; CDR2 reads SVGAGI.

This clone was seen just once. The chain joins TRBV29-1 to TRBJ1-1, with 10 bases identical to TRBD1. V trimming: 5 bases; J trimming: 4 bases; junction bases outside the gene matches: 7. Germline V gene lookup returns CDR1 SQVTM and CDR2 ANQGSEA. The CDR3 loop spans 14 amino acids. CDR3 amino acids: CSVFDWDRGTEAFF. DNA of the CDR3: TGCAGCGTTTTCGATTGGGACAGGGGCACTGAAGCTTTCTTT.

The gene calls are TRBV5-6 and TRBJ2-5, with 11 bases aligning to TRBD2. CDR1 is SGHDT, CDR2 YYEEEE, per germline. This CDR3 is 15 amino acids long. The V gene end was trimmed by 2 bases and the J gene end by 5 bases; junction bases not matched to a gene: 5. CDR3 loop: CASSLPTSGVETQYF. In nucleotides, the CDR3 is TGTGCCAGCAGCTTACCGACTAGCGGGGTTGAGACCCAGTACTTC.

The chain couples TRBV27 to TRBJ1-4; 10 nucleotides align to TRBD1. Trimming took 5 bases from V and 8 from J; bases not matched to a gene: 5. The germline CDR1 and CDR2 sequences are MNHEY and SMNVEV (reference sequence). The CDR3 is 14 residues long. The CDR3 loop is CASSPRQGAEKLFF. CDR3 coding DNA: TGTGCCAGCAGTCCCCGACAGGGGGCAGAAAAACTGTTTTTT.

V gene TRBV3-1 (or the pseudogene TRBV3-2) combines with J gene TRBJ2-6, with 12 bases identical to TRBD1. The junction had 4 bases not matched to a gene; V was cut back by 4 bases and J by 0 bases. CDR3 length: 18 amino acids. From germline, CDR1 is LGHDT and CDR2 YNNKEL (reference sequence). CDR3 in amino acids: CASSRDRGPNSGANVLTF. CDR3 sequence (DNA): TGTGCCAGCAGCCGGGACAGGGGGCCCAACTCTGGGGCCAACGTCCTGACTTTC.

This clone was counted once. The V and J genes are TRBV9 and TRBJ2-7; 11 bases align to TRBD2. Germline trimming cut 2 bases from V and 3 bases from J; bases unmatched to any gene: 1. Germline V CDR1 and CDR2: SGDLS, YYNGEE. This CDR3 has 14 amino acids. Written as DNA, the CDR3 is TGTGCCAGCAGCGTGACTAGCGGGGTCTACGAGCAGTACTTC. This sequence encodes CASSVTSGVYEQYF.

This chain links TRBV30 with TRBJ2-6; D is unresolved. Germline V gene sequence: CDR1 GTSNPN, CDR2 SVGIG (reference sequence). Trimming pared 2 bases from V and 0 bases from J, leaving 14 bases between. The CDR3 has 17 amino acids. DNA of the CDR3: TGTGCCTGGAGTAGAGATGGGCTCAGCTCTGGGGCCAACGTCCTGACTTTC. This sequence encodes CAWSRDGLSSGANVLTF.

The DNA for the CDR3 is TGTGCCTGGAACTTCGGAGGGGCCTACGAGCAGTACTTC. Protein product: CAWNFGGAYEQYF. This sequence joins TRBV30 and TRBJ2-7; the D gene is possibly TRBD2 (6 bases). The CDR3 has 13 residues. The ends were cut back, 4 bases at V and 2 bases at J, with 12 bases in the middle. Germline values: CDR1 GTSNPN, CDR2 SVGIG (reference sequence).

The chain recombines TRBV6-1 with TRBJ1-5; D unclear. CDR1 is MNHNS, CDR2 SASEGT, per germline. Trimming removed 2 bases at V and 3 bases at J, with 8 bases between. The CDR3 runs 14 residues. In DNA form, the CDR3 reads TGTGCCAGCAGTGAAACTAGGGCCAATCAGCCCCAGCATTTT. Its protein product is CASSETRANQPQHF.

J is TRBJ1-1 and V is TRBV27; D might be TRBD1 (6 bases). Germline CDR1 is MNHEY and CDR2 is SMNVEV (reference sequence). V was cut by 4 bases and J by 3 bases, with 15 bases left in between. The CDR3 consists of 15 residues. Written as DNA, the CDR3 is TGTGCCAGCAGTTACAGGGAAAGTGGTGACACTGAAGCTTTCTTT. Its protein is CASSYRESGDTEAFF.

The DNA of the CDR3 is TGTGCCAGCTCATGGGAGGAGACCGGGGAGCTGTTTTTT. Translated, it gives CASSWEETGELFF. The chain is built from TRBV18 and TRBJ2-2; TRBD2 might be the D (6 bases). Deletions cut 5 bases from V and 5 bases from J, with 9 bases between. Germline-derived CDR1 and CDR2 are KGHSH and LQKENI. The CDR3 sequence is 13 residues long.

To note about this clone: Other nucleotide sequences in the sample specify the same CDR3. The chain uses TRBV5-1 and TRBJ1-2, with a tentative D call TRBD1 (6 bases). The V end lost 4 bases, the J end lost 6 bases, and 13 bases lay between the germline ends. The CDR3 covers 13 residues. The germline V gene encodes CDR1 SGHRS and CDR2 YFSETQ. CDR3 region: CASSPTGSNGYTF. The CDR3 nucleotides are TGCGCCAGCAGCCCGACAGGATCAAATGGCTACACCTTC.

V usage is TRBV30 and J usage is TRBJ1-4; 7 nucleotides match TRBD1. J was trimmed by 8 bases and V by 0 bases; bases with no gene match: 6. Germline V gene lookup returns CDR1 GTSNPN and CDR2 SVGIG (reference sequence). This CDR3 contains 14 residues. The CDR3 is CAWSVGGAGEKLFF. The DNA of the CDR3 is TGTGCCTGGAGTGTAGGGGGCGCGGGAGAAAAACTGTTTTTT.